This T cell receptor beta chain was sequenced during a study of T cells in Graves' hyperthyroidism and ophthalmopathy. Study context: It was at initial diagnosis, before any treatment, that peripheral blood was collected.

The study enrolled patients aged 18 to 65 with newly diagnosed hyperthyroidism of under 2 months' duration. The PBMCs were taken from approximately 9 ml of fresh peripheral blood. Germline CDR1 and CDR2: WSHSY and SAAADI. The CDR3 extends over 15 amino acids. In this sample, this clonotype turned up once. One end of the junction is discordant with germline, which a read error may explain. Amplification of TCR beta CDR3 regions used RNA as the template. The study used the HTBI primer set for a first-round RT-PCR of the TCR CDR3. Via MiXCR, TCRdb re-called the multiplex PCR reads, giving one row per CDR3 protein. The data contain around 800,000 distinct CDR3 sequences, around 38% of them singletons.

Sequencing used blood. The chain links TRBV10-2 to TRBJ1-1; TRBD1 matches 10 bases. This TCR was recovered from a man aged 18 to 29 with Graves' hyperthyroidism. The CDR3 nucleotides read TGTGCCAGCAGTTCCCGACAGGGGGCAAGCACTGAAGCTTTCTTT. It yields the protein CASSSRQGASTEAFF.